This note documents a single T cell receptor beta chain sequence. The sample comes from a study of cytomegalovirus exposure and HLA in healthy donors. Trimming shortened V by 5 bases and J by 16 bases, and 17 bases separated the two germline ends. The V gene's germline CDR1 is SGHAT and CDR2 FQNNGV. The CDR3 has 12 amino acids. The primer mix had 60 Vbeta and 13 Jbeta primers. The table came from immunoSEQ multiplex PCR; TCRdb's copy has only in-frame clones and leaves some out. Among 70,000 to 90,000 clones listed, 65% to 80% were seen once. The chain carries TRBV11-2 and TRBJ1-4; unclear D gene. The TCR originated in a man aged 60-69 years in good health and CMV-seronegative. The specimen was PBMCs. CDR3 DNA: TGTGCCAGCAGCCCCAGAGGAAACCACCGGTTTTTT. Its translation is CASSPRGNHRFF.